One T cell receptor (beta chain) is described in this entry. The antigen remains undetermined. Researchers set a sequencing depth target of 1 in 200,000 to 1 in 1 million T cells. Here immunoSEQ multiplex PCR was the method, and the copy in TCRdb shows in-frame clones only, minus some. The sample lists some 81,000 clones, roughly 77% occurring once. The sample originates from a study of cytotoxic CD8 clonotypes in ibrutinib-treated CLL. Regarding the study as a whole: Once treatment began, public clonotypes, which were uncommon, contracted or stayed stable.

CDR3 size: 15 residues. V gave up 0 bases and J gave up 4 bases; unmatched junction bases: 5. Germline-derived CDR1 and CDR2 are KGHSH and LQKENI. The chain uses TRBV18 and TRBJ2-5; 7 bases are shared with TRBD1. The sample in question was PBMCs, obtained after 12 months of ibrutinib treatment. This clonotype was sampled from a human donor with chronic lymphocytic leukemia. This CDR3 is CASSPPGQARETQYF. CDR3 DNA: TGTGCCAGCTCACCACCCGGACAGGCACGAGAGACCCAGTACTTC.